The 18 T cell receptor beta chains below all came from one sample that was sequenced in a study of naive and memory T cell subsets. Two oligonucleotides, mixed equimolar, formed the beta constant-region primer covering TRBC1 and TRBC2. The ligated cDNA underwent four PCR rounds using SP2 and nested alpha and beta constant-region primers. TCRdb analysed the UMI-ligation and nested PCR reads with MiXCR anew, one entry per CDR3 protein. The data show some 30,000 distinct CDR3 sequences, with less than 20% seen just once and around 3.3% held by the top ten. Sample: effector memory CD4+ T cells from blood. Subset: effector memory, CD45RA- CD27-. The receptors come from a human donor in good health.

This clonotype appeared many times. Compared with germline, one end of the junction differs, possibly owing to a read error. The chain carries TRBV12-3 or TRBV12-4 and TRBJ2-7; either TRBD1 or TRBD2 may fit D (6 bases each). The CDR3 runs to 12 residues. The CDR3 nucleotides are TGTGCCAGCGGTAAGGGGGGTACTAACCCAAACTTC. Translating it yields CASGKGGTNPNF.

CDR3 sequence reads: CASHDRGNQPQHF. CDR3 DNA sequence: TGTGCCAGTCATGACAGGGGCAATCAGCCCCAGCATTTT. J is TRBJ1-5 and V is TRBV28; TRBD1 agrees at 7 bases. The V and J ends lost 9 bases and 2 bases, in that order; junction bases with no gene match: 4. Germline CDR1 reads MDHEN; CDR2 reads SYDVKM. The CDR3 runs 13 residues.

Judged by abundance, this clonotype is medium-sized. The genes are TRBV4-3 and TRBJ2-1, with 12 bases lining up with TRBD2. The germline gives CDR1 LGHNA, CDR2 YSLEER. V lost 4 bases and J lost 6; bases outside the gene matches: 4. CDR3 length: 15 amino acids. The CDR3 reads CASSRLTSGGNEQFF. For the CDR3, the DNA is TGCGCCAGCAGCCGCTTGACTAGCGGGGGCAATGAGCAGTTCTTC.

The chain joins TRBV3-1 to TRBJ1-2; D gene ambiguous. In germline, CDR1 is LGHDT, CDR2 YNNKEL (reference sequence). Trimming removed 1 base at V and 7 bases at J, with 7 bases between. This CDR3 is 12 amino acids long. The CDR3 DNA follows: TGTGCCAGCAGCCAAGGGGTATCTGGCTACACCTTC. It codes for CASSQGVSGYTF.

This clonotype was picked up a small number of times. V is TRBV7-8 and J is TRBJ1-4; D not resolved. Germline values: CDR1 SGHVS, CDR2 FQNEAQ. The V and J ends lost 5 bases and 0 bases respectively, with 22 bases between them. The CDR3 loop spans 19 amino acids. The DNA for the CDR3 is TGTGCCAGCAGCCTACGACCCGGTCAAAATCTCGCAACTAATGAAAAACTGTTTTTT. Translated, it gives CASSLRPGQNLATNEKLFF.

The chain couples TRBV7-2 to TRBJ2-2; D remains unclear. Germline V gene lookup returns CDR1 SGHTA and CDR2 FQGNSA. CDR3 length equals 17 residues. V was clipped by 0 bases and J by 0 bases, with 11 bases between them. In DNA, the CDR3 is TGTGCCAGCAGCTTAGCGTCTCGCAGTTCGAACACCGGGGAGCTGTTTTTT. This codes for CASSLASRSSNTGELFF.

The chain links TRBV6-2 or TRBV6-3 to TRBJ2-5, with 12 bases lining up with TRBD2. Trimming removed 6 bases from V and 4 bases from J; junction bases left unmatched: 6. The CDR3 length is 15 residues. Germline-derived CDR1 and CDR2 are MNHEY and SVGEGT. Here the CDR3 DNA reads TGTGCCAGCAGGGAGACTAGCGGGAGAGGAGAGACCCAGTACTTC. It yields the protein CASRETSGRGETQYF.

This clonotype appeared a few times. The chain couples TRBV28 to TRBJ2-5; no clear D. Per the germline V gene, CDR1 is MDHEN and CDR2 is SYDVKM. The CDR3 totals 13 residues. Trimming took off 7 bases at V and 0 bases at J, with 9 bases between the two ends. The CDR3 DNA is TGTGCCAGCATCCGCACTAACCAAGAGACCCAGTACTTC. Its protein product is CASIRTNQETQYF.

This clonotype was detected ten times or more. A junction boundary mismatches the germline segment, possibly from a read error. This sequence joins TRBV11-2 and TRBJ2-4; 9 nucleotides align to TRBD1. The CDR3 totals 11 residues. Germline V lookup: CDR1 SGHAT, CDR2 FQNNGV. The CDR3 loop is CASSPDRGVNF. CDR3 in DNA: TGTGCCAGCAGCCCCGACAGGGGGGTAAACTTC.

As regards this clonotype: Its ends do not fully match the called genes, so a read error is possible. The chain uses TRBV29-1 and TRBJ2-2; D perhaps matches TRBD2 (6 bases). This CDR3 comprises 12 residues. From germline, CDR1 is SQVTM and CDR2 ANQGSEA. CDR3 sequence reads: CSVGGDGRDLFF. The CDR3 DNA is TGCAGCGTGGGCGGGGACGGCCGGGACCTGTTTTTT.

This clonotype was recorded many times. V usage is TRBV12-3 or TRBV12-4 and J usage is TRBJ1-1; D might be TRBD1 (6 bases). The CDR3 spans 13 residues. Trimming removed 6 bases from V and 8 bases from J, with 16 bases in between. CDR3 sequence (DNA): TGTGCCAGCAGATCACAGGGTTGGCAGGAAGCTTTCTTT. As protein: CASRSQGWQEAFF.

The chain recombines TRBV28 with TRBJ1-1, with D perhaps matching TRBD1 (5 bases). The CDR3 spans 15 residues. Trimming pared 2 bases from V and 3 bases from J, leaving 13 bases between. The V gene's germline CDR1 is MDHEN and CDR2 SYDVKM. CDR3 loop: CASSLGLGTYTEAFF. The CDR3, as DNA: TGTGCCAGCAGTTTAGGTTTAGGGACCTACACTGAAGCTTTCTTT. Complete variable domain (other parts from reference TRBV28 and TRBJ1-1): DVKVTQSSRYLVKRTGEKVFLECVQDMDHENMFWYRQDPGLGLRLIYFSYDVKMKEKGDIPEGYSVSREKKERFSLILESASTNQTSMYLCASSLGLGTYTEAFFGQGTRLTVV.

A few counts support this clonotype. This rearrangement joins TRBV7-2 to TRBJ2-5, with D possibly matching TRBD1 (6 bases). The germline CDR1 and CDR2 sequences are SGHTA and FQGNSA. Trimming pared 5 bases from V and 4 bases from J, leaving 11 bases between. This CDR3 is 13 amino acids long. CDR3 coding DNA: TGTGCCAGCAGCCCGGGCAGGGGAGAGACCCAGTACTTC. This encodes CASSPGRGETQYF.

This clonotype was seen a handful of times. This sequence joins TRBV12-3 or TRBV12-4 and TRBJ2-3, with 9 bases aligning to TRBD1. V was pared by 7 bases and J by 0 bases, with 8 bases of the junction left unmatched. The CDR3 is made up of 16 amino acids. The CDR3 here is CASTPLGQGSTDTQYF. CDR3 DNA sequence: TGTGCCAGCACCCCACTGGGACAGGGTAGCACAGATACGCAGTATTTT.

This clonotype appeared a few times. V is TRBV7-2 and J is TRBJ1-1, with no clear D. V was shortened by 5 bases and J by 6 bases, with 13 bases between the two germline ends. This CDR3 is built from 13 residues. The V gene's germline CDR1 is SGHTA and CDR2 FQGNSA. DNA of the CDR3: TGTGCCAGCAGCAAAAGGGATGGCGCTGAAGCTTTCTTT. Its translation is CASSKRDGAEAFF.

This clonotype was observed a few times. The CDR3 DNA is TGTGCCACCAGCAGAGATATGTTCGGGATAGGGACCGATGAGCAGTTCTTC. It codes for CATSRDMFGIGTDEQFF. The V gene is TRBV15, the J gene TRBJ2-1, with D possibly called TRBD1 or TRBD2 (5 bases each). The V gene's germline CDR1 is LNHNV and CDR2 YYDKDF (reference sequence). The CDR3 covers 17 residues. The V end was cut by 0 bases, the J end by 8 bases, with 20 bases between.

This clonotype came up a few times. This chain connects TRBV27 to TRBJ2-7, with D possibly being TRBD1 (6 bases). The V end lost 5 bases, the J end lost 5 bases, and 19 bases lay between the germline ends. The CDR3 totals 15 residues. Germline CDR1 MNHEY, CDR2 SMNVEV (reference sequence). CDR3 nucleotides: TGTGCCAGCAGTCCAAGGCCTTTAGGGGGAGACGAGCAGTACTTC. The encoded protein is CASSPRPLGGDEQYF.

V and J are TRBV25-1 and TRBJ2-7; 11 bases align to TRBD1. Trimming took 6 bases from V and 6 from J; bases not matched to a gene: 4. Germline V gene lookup returns CDR1 MGHDK and CDR2 SYGVNS. The CDR3 spans 13 residues. The CDR3 loop is CASRPDRGPEQYF. The DNA of the CDR3 is TGTGCCAGCAGGCCGGACAGGGGGCCCGAGCAGTACTTC.